This TCR beta chain was recorded in a study of T cell responses to AZD1222 COVID-19 vaccine. For the study at large: Some second doses came at about 4 weeks and others at about 12 weeks; these were pooled. Broader study findings: Just a handful of people given AZD1222 tested seropositive at baseline. Within unmutated variant regions lay the reported targets of nearly half of spike-specific TCRs. Researchers took repertoire samples only after the peak T cell response had come.

As concerns this clone: What it binds is unknown.

V lost 0 bases, J lost 2 bases, and 14 bases lay in between. This CDR3 contains 16 residues. Germline V gives CDR1 SGDLS, CDR2 YYNGEE. TCRdb's table, derived via immunoSEQ multiplex PCR, lists solely in-frame clones and lacks some. The sample includes some 150,000 clones, roughly 90% seen only once; the top ten take around 3%. The source is an adult in good health. The source material was peripheral blood, sampled on day 0 of AZD1222 vaccination. The J gene is TRBJ1-2, the V gene TRBV9; D perhaps matches TRBD1 (6 bases). The CDR3 DNA reads TGTGCCAGCAGCGTAGCCAGGGGCGAAATAAACTATGGCTACACCTTC. This translates into CASSVARGEINYGYTF.